This passage covers 29 T cell receptor beta chains from one sample sequenced in a study of CD8 T cells in Susac syndrome. RNA amounts of roughly 0.45 to 1 ug underwent reverse transcription with random hexamers. From the immunoSEQ multiplex PCR reads, TCRdb called clonotypes with MiXCR, one entry per CDR3 protein. The sample carries 180,000 or so distinct CDR3 sequences, around 96% recorded once. Material: CD4+ T cells from PBMCs. These receptors originate from a human donor in good health.

The chain combines TRBV20-1 with TRBJ1-6; D gene uncertain. The germline V gene has CDR1 DFQATT and CDR2 SNEGSKA (reference sequence). This CDR3 is built from 11 residues. V was pared by 6 bases and J by 4 bases, with 4 bases between. CDR3 coding DNA: TGCAGTGCGAAGTATAATTCACCCCTCCACTTT. Residues: CSAKYNSPLHF.

The rearrangement links TRBV18 to TRBJ1-4, with 10 bases matching TRBD1. Per germline, CDR1 KGHSH and CDR2 LQKENI. This CDR3 is 16 amino acids long. V trimming: 6 bases; J trimming: 4 bases; junction bases outside the gene matches: 8. CDR3 sequence reads: CASSPRGQGGNEKLFF. CDR3 nucleotides: TGTGCCAGCTCCCCCCGTGGACAGGGGGGTAATGAAAAACTGTTTTTT.

The chain joins TRBV14 to TRBJ1-5; 8 nucleotides line up with TRBD1. Germline V lookup: CDR1 SGHDN, CDR2 FVKESK. The V gene end was trimmed by 6 bases and the J gene end by 6 bases; junction bases not matched to a gene: 7. CDR3 length: 14 amino acids. This CDR3 reads CASSRGQGGQPQHF. The CDR3 DNA follows: TGTGCCAGCAGTCGAGGACAGGGCGGTCAGCCCCAGCATTTT.

This clonotype was detected once. The chain carries TRBV20-1 and TRBJ2-5; TRBD2 matches 8 bases. Germline assignment: CDR1 DFQATT and CDR2 SNEGSKA (reference sequence). V lost 1 base and J lost 4; bases outside the gene matches: 8. The CDR3 loop spans 15 amino acids. As DNA, the CDR3 is TGCAGTGCTAGAGCGTCAGCGGGGGTTGGAGAGACCCAGTACTTC. Its translation is CSARASAGVGETQYF.

The gene calls are TRBV24-1 and TRBJ2-5; 8 bases line up with TRBD2. V shed 0 bases and J 3 bases; nucleotides not matched to a gene: 5. The germline V gene has CDR1 KGHDR and CDR2 SFDVKD. The CDR3 sequence is 16 residues long. CDR3 bases: TGTGCCACCAGTGATTTGCGGGGTAGCGGGGAAGAGACCCAGTACTTC. Its translation is CATSDLRGSGEETQYF.

In its sample, this clonotype was seen once. This chain links TRBV6-6 with TRBJ2-7; 10 positions agree with TRBD2. After removal of 11 bases from V and 6 bases from J, the junction contained 7 bases not matched to a gene. Per the germline V gene, CDR1 is MNHNY and CDR2 is SVGAGI (reference sequence). CDR3 length: 12 amino acids. CDR3 loop: CAVSGGASEQYF. Written as DNA, the CDR3 is TGTGCCGTAAGCGGGGGGGCTTCCGAGCAGTACTTC.

In its sample, this clonotype was seen once. V and J are TRBV7-2 and TRBJ2-3; 7 bases line up with TRBD2. V trimming: 0 bases; J trimming: 9 bases; junction bases outside the gene matches: 6. Per germline, CDR1 SGHTA and CDR2 FQGNSA. This CDR3 is built from 14 residues. For the CDR3, the DNA is TGTGCCAGCAGCTTAGCGCGGACTAGGTCCACGCAGTATTTT. It yields the protein CASSLARTRSTQYF.

The chain employs TRBV20-1 and TRBJ2-2; TRBD2 matches at 7 bases. Per the germline V gene, CDR1 is DFQATT and CDR2 is SNEGSKA (reference sequence). The CDR3 has 14 residues. V gave up 6 bases and J gave up 5 bases; unmatched junction bases: 9. The CDR3 region is CSAAKTAGTGELFF. The CDR3 bases are TGCAGTGCCGCTAAGACAGCGGGGACCGGGGAGCTGTTTTTT.

The chain links TRBV7-9 to TRBJ2-3, with D uncertain. Germline V CDR1 and CDR2: SEHNR, FQNEAQ (reference sequence). CDR3 size: 11 residues. The V and J ends lost 5 bases and 4 bases respectively, with 4 bases between them. CDR3 amino acids: CASSASDTQYF. The CDR3, as DNA: TGTGCCAGCAGCGCGTCAGATACGCAGTATTTT.

The count of this clonotype is one. This chain's CDR3 is CSARDWLEGGTDTQYF. The CDR3 DNA follows: TGCAGTGCTAGAGATTGGCTTGAGGGGGGCACAGATACGCAGTATTTT. The rearrangement joins TRBV20-1 to TRBJ2-3; D possibly corresponds to TRBD1 (6 bases). Trimming stripped 0 bases from V and 1 base from J, with 14 bases between. Germline V lookup: CDR1 DFQATT, CDR2 SNEGSKA (reference sequence). The CDR3 totals 16 residues.

This clonotype has only one observation. The gene calls are TRBV3-1 and TRBJ2-5; 12 bases fit TRBD2. Germline lookup yields CDR1 LGHDT and CDR2 YNNKEL (reference sequence). This CDR3 contains 15 residues. Unmatched junction bases numbered 2, after V lost 1 base and J lost 5 bases. The CDR3 region is CASSQVGLAGETQYF. CDR3 DNA: TGTGCCAGCAGCCAAGTAGGACTAGCGGGGGAGACCCAGTACTTC.

The V call is TRBV20-1, the J call TRBJ2-2; D gene ambiguous. V lost 7 bases and J 4 bases, leaving 13 bases between the germline ends. The germline V gene has CDR1 DFQATT and CDR2 SNEGSKA (reference sequence). The CDR3 loop spans 13 amino acids. Here the CDR3 DNA reads TGCAGTGGTACGGACGTCGGCACCGGGGAGCTGTTTTTT. Translating it yields CSGTDVGTGELFF.

This clonotype was counted between two and nine times. J is TRBJ2-7 and V is TRBV15; perhaps TRBD1 as D (6 bases). CDR3 size: 13 residues. V shed 1 base and J shed 4 bases, with 8 bases lying between them. The germline gives CDR1 LNHNV, CDR2 YYDKDF (reference sequence). The chain's CDR3 is CATSRGTGYEQYF. CDR3 nucleotides: TGTGCCACCAGCAGAGGTACAGGGTACGAGCAGTACTTC.

The chain has TRBV13 and TRBJ1-2; D is uncertain. The CDR3 runs 15 residues. V was trimmed by 2 bases and J by 5 bases, leaving 15 bases between them. The germline V gene has CDR1 PRHDT and CDR2 FYEKMQ (reference sequence). The CDR3 nucleotides read TGTGCCAGCAGCTTACAAGGCAGTCCCCTTTATGGCTACACCTTC. Residues: CASSLQGSPLYGYTF.

This clonotype was seen a single time. V and J are TRBV18 and TRBJ1-5, with TRBD1 as a possible D gene (6 bases). Trimming took 8 bases from V and 2 from J, leaving 22 bases between them. Germline lookup yields CDR1 KGHSH and CDR2 LQKENI. CDR3 size: 17 residues. CDR3 loop: CASALYSGGLGNQPQHF. For the CDR3, the DNA is TGTGCCAGCGCGTTATACTCCGGGGGGCTTGGCAATCAGCCCCAGCATTTT.

This chain uses TRBV15 with TRBJ1-2; no definite D call. The CDR3 extends over 15 amino acids. From germline, CDR1 is LNHNV and CDR2 YYDKDF (reference sequence). V lost 0 bases, J lost 0 bases, and 8 bases lay in between. The DNA for the CDR3 is TGTGCCACCAGCAGAGATCCAGGAGCTAACTATGGCTACACCTTC. Translated, it gives CATSRDPGANYGYTF.

The CDR3 coding sequence is TGTGCCAGCACCCCGGACGCGACGGCCCTCGAGCAGTACTTC. Its translation is CASTPDATALEQYF. The rearrangement joins TRBV6-5 to TRBJ2-7, with D unresolved. Between the trimmed V and J ends, which lost 7 bases and 6 bases, there was a span of 19 bases. The CDR3 has 14 residues. Germline assignment: CDR1 MNHEY and CDR2 SVGAGI.

V gene TRBV29-1 combines with J gene TRBJ2-1; D might be TRBD1 (5 bases). V dropped 4 bases and J dropped 1 base, with 11 bases sitting between them. The germline gives CDR1 SQVTM, CDR2 ANQGSEA. The CDR3 totals 14 residues. In nucleotides, the CDR3 is TGCAGCGTTGCCCCTAGGGGATCCTACAATGAGCAGTTCTTC. Protein: CSVAPRGSYNEQFF.

The chain joins TRBV18 to TRBJ2-3; D possibly corresponds to TRBD2 (7 bases). V was trimmed by 3 bases and J by 7 bases, leaving 11 bases between them. The CDR3 covers 13 residues. Germline V CDR1 and CDR2: KGHSH, LQKENI. The CDR3 sequence is CASSPGGANTQYF. The CDR3 DNA reads TGTGCCAGCTCACCTGGGGGGGCTAATACGCAGTATTTT.

This clonotype was seen only once. The chain has TRBV29-1 and TRBJ2-1; TRBD2 is a possible D gene (6 bases). The ends were cut back, 7 bases at V and 3 bases at J, with 19 bases in the middle. The CDR3 length is 15 residues. CDR1 SQVTM and CDR2 ANQGSEA come from the germline V gene. The CDR3 region is CSAGVWDFIYNEQFF. CDR3 DNA sequence: TGCAGCGCCGGAGTGTGGGACTTCATCTACAATGAGCAGTTCTTC.

The J gene is TRBJ1-2, the V gene TRBV9; no definite D call. V lost 0 bases, J lost 8 bases, and 14 bases lay in between. CDR3 length equals 14 residues. From germline, CDR1 is SGDLS and CDR2 YYNGEE. The DNA for the CDR3 is TGTGCCAGCAGCGTAGGGGAAGGGCGCGTCGGCTACACCTTC. Its protein is CASSVGEGRVGYTF.

The CDR3 DNA reads as TGTGCCAGCAGGACAGGGTATGGCAATCAGCCCCAGCATTTT. Residues: CASRTGYGNQPQHF. The chain joins TRBV6-5 to TRBJ1-5; the match to TRBD1 covers 7 bases. Germline lookup yields CDR1 MNHEY and CDR2 SVGAGI. This CDR3 spans 14 amino acids. J lost 2 bases, V lost 6 bases, and 4 bases had no gene match.

The J gene is TRBJ1-2, the V gene TRBV6-2 or TRBV6-3, with D hard to call. V was clipped by 5 bases and J by 8 bases, with 15 bases between them. CDR3 length: 13 residues. CDR1 MNHEY and CDR2 SVGEGT come from the germline V gene. The CDR3 here is CASSARALGGYTF. The CDR3 DNA reads TGTGCCAGCAGTGCAAGGGCTCTTGGGGGCTACACCTTC.

This clonotype was seen more than once but under ten times. V and J are TRBV4-2 and TRBJ1-2; D remains ambiguous. Trimming cost V 2 bases and J 0 bases, with 10 bases left between them. CDR1 is LGHNA and CDR2 is YNFKEQ in the germline V gene. This CDR3 comprises 15 residues. CDR3 coding DNA: TGTGCCAGCAGCCAACGCGGGCGAGCTAACTATGGCTACACCTTC. Encoded protein: CASSQRGRANYGYTF.

The chain uses TRBV5-4 and TRBJ2-5; D unresolved. The V end was cut by 3 bases, the J end by 7 bases, with 13 bases between. The germline V gene encodes CDR1 SGHNT and CDR2 YYREEE (reference sequence). There are 13 residues in the CDR3. The CDR3 DNA sequence: TGTGCCAGCAGCTCGGAGAACAAGGGGACCCAGTACTTC. Translated: CASSSENKGTQYF.

The V and J genes are TRBV7-2 and TRBJ2-1; D not certain. Germline CDR1 SGHTA, CDR2 FQGNSA. The CDR3 covers 12 residues. V gave up 1 base and J gave up 10 bases, with 8 bases separating them. Written as DNA, the CDR3 is TGTGCCAGCAGCTTAGAGGTCAGGGAGCAGTTCTTC. This translates into CASSLEVREQFF. The entire variable domain, with the rest obtained from reference TRBV7-2 and TRBJ2-1, is as follows: GAGVSQSPSNKVTEKGKDVELRCDPISGHTALYWYRQSLGQGLEFLIYFQGNSAPDKSGLPSDRFSAERTGGSVSTLTIQRTQQEDSAVYLCASSLEVREQFFGPGTRLTVL.

The chain carries TRBV29-1 and TRBJ2-5; TRBD2 agrees at 8 bases. The CDR3 has 15 amino acids. J gave up 5 bases and V 2 bases, and 10 bases lay outside the gene matches. CDR1 SQVTM and CDR2 ANQGSEA come from the germline V gene. For the CDR3, the DNA is TGCAGCGTTGAATTCGCGGGGGGTTCCGGGGAGACCCAGTACTTC. This encodes CSVEFAGGSGETQYF.

The DNA for the CDR3 is TGTGCCACCAGTGGTGCAGGGAGCAATCAGCCCCAGCATTTT. It yields the protein CATSGAGSNQPQHF. The chain has TRBV24-1 and TRBJ1-5; possible D gene TRBD1, 5 bases. V gave up 5 bases and J gave up 1 base, with 8 bases separating them. The CDR3 is made up of 14 amino acids. Germline V CDR1 and CDR2: KGHDR, SFDVKD.

Written as DNA, the CDR3 is TGCAGCGCAAGACGTGATCTCCAAGAGACCCAGTACTTC. Its translation: CSARRDLQETQYF. This sequence joins TRBV29-1 and TRBJ2-5, with unresolved D. The CDR3 loop spans 13 amino acids. V was cut by 7 bases and J by 1 base, with 13 bases left in between. Germline CDR1 reads SQVTM; CDR2 reads ANQGSEA.